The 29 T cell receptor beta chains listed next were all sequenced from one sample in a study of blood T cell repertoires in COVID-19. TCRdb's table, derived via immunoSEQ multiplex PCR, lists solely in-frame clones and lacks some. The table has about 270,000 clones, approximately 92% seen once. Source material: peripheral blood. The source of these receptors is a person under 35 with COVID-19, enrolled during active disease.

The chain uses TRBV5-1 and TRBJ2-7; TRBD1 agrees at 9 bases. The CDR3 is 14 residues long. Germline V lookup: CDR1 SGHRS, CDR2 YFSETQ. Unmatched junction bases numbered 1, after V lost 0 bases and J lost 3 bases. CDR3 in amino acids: CASSLAGQGYEQYF. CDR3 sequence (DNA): TGCGCCAGCAGCTTGGCGGGACAGGGCTACGAGCAGTACTTC.

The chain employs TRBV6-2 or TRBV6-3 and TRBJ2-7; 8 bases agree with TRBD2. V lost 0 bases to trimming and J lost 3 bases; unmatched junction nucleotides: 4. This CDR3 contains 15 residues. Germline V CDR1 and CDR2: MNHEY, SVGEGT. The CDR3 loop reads CASSYSSGTDYEQYF. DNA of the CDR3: TGTGCCAGCAGTTACTCTAGCGGGACCGACTACGAGCAGTACTTC.

CDR3 sequence: CASSLTATTEAFF. The CDR3, as DNA: TGTGCCAGCAGCCTGACAGCCACTACTGAAGCTTTCTTT. The V and J genes are TRBV6-5 and TRBJ1-1; D might be TRBD1 (5 bases). CDR3 length: 13 amino acids. CDR1 and CDR2 from the germline V gene are MNHEY and SVGAGI. V was cut by 6 bases and J by 5 bases, with 13 bases left in between.

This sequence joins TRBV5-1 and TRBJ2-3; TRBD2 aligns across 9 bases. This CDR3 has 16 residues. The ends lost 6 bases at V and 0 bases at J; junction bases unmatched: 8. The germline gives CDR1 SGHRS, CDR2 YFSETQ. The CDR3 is CASKQTSGTSTDTQYF. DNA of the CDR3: TGCGCCAGCAAACAGACTAGCGGAACTAGCACAGATACGCAGTATTTT.

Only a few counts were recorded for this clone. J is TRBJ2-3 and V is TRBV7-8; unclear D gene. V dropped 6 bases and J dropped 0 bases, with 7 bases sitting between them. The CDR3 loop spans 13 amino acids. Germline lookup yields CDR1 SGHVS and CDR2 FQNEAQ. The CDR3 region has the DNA TGTGCCAGCAGACCCACTAGCACAGATACGCAGTATTTT. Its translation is CASRPTSTDTQYF. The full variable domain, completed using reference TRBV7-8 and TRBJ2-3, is GAGVSQSPRYKVAKRGQDVALRCDPISGHVSLFWYQQALGQGPEFLTYFQNEAQLDKSGLPSDRFFAERPEGSVSTLKIQRTQQEDSAVYLCASRPTSTDTQYFGPGTRLTVL.

The CDR3 DNA sequence: TGTGCCAGTAGTATTGCACAGGGGGCGCTTGATGGCTACACCTTC. It yields the protein CASSIAQGALDGYTF. J is TRBJ1-2 and V is TRBV19; 9 positions match TRBD1. V lost 3 bases, J lost 6 bases, and 8 bases stayed unmatched. The V gene's germline CDR1 is LNHDA and CDR2 SQIVND (reference sequence). The CDR3 extends over 15 amino acids.

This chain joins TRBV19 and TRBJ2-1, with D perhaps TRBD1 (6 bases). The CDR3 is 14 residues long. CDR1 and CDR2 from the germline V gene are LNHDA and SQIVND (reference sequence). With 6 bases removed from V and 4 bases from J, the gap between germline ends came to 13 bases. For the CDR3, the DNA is TGTGCCAGTAGGGACAGAAGAGAATACAATGAGCAGTTCTTC. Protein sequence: CASRDRREYNEQFF.

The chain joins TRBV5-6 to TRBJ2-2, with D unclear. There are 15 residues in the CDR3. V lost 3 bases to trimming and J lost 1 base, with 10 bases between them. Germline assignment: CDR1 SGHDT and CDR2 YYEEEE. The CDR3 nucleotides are TGTGCCAGCAGCTCCGGTCTGATGAACACCGGGGAGCTGTTTTTT. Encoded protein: CASSSGLMNTGELFF.

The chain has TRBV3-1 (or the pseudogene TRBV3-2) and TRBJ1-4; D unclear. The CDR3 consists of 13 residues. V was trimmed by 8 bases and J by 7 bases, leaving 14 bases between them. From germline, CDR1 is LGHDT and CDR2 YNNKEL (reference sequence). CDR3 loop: CASRGGMGEKLFF. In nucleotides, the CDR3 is TGTGCCAGCCGAGGCGGCATGGGTGAAAAACTGTTTTTT.

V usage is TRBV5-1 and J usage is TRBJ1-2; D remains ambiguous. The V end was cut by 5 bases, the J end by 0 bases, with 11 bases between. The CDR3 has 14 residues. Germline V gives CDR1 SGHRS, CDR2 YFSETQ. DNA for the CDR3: TGCGCCAGCAGACTCACCGGGACTAACTATGGCTACACCTTC. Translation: CASRLTGTNYGYTF.

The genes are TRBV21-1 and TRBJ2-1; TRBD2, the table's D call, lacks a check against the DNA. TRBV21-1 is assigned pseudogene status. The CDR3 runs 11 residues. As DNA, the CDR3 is TGTGCCAGCAGCAAAAACGGGGTCAAGTTCTTC. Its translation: CASSKNGVKFF.

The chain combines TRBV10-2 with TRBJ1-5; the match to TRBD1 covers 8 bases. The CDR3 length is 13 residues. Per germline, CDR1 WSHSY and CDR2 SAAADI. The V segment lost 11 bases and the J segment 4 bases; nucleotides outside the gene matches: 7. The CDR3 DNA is TGCGCCTACCTGGACAGGGATAATCAGCCCCAGCATTTT. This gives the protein CAYLDRDNQPQHF.

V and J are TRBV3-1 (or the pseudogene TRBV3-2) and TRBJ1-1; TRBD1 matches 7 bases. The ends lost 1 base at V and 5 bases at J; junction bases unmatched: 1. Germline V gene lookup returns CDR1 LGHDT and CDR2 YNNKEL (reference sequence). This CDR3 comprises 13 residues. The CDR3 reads CASSQARGTEAFF. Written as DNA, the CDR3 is TGTGCCAGCAGCCAAGCCAGGGGGACTGAAGCTTTCTTT.

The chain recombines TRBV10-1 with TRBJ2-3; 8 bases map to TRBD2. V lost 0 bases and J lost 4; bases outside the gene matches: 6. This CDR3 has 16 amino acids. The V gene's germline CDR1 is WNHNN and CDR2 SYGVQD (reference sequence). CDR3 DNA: TGCGCCAGCAGTGAGTCGACCGCGGGAGGTTCAGATACGCAGTATTTT. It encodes CASSESTAGGSDTQYF.

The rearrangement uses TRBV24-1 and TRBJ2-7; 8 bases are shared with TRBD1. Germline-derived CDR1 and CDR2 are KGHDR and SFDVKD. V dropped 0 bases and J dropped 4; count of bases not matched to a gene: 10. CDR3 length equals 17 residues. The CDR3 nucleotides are TGTGCCACCAGTGATTTGAGTTGGAGACAGGGGAGTTACGAGCAGTACTTC. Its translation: CATSDLSWRQGSYEQYF.

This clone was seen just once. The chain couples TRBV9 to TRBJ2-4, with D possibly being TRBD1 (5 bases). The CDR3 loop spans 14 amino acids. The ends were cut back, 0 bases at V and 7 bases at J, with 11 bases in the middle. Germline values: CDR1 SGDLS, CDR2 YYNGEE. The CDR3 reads CASSVASRANIQYF. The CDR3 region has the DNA TGTGCCAGCAGCGTAGCTTCCAGGGCGAACATTCAGTACTTC. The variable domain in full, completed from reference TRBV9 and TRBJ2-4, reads DSGVTQTPKHLITATGQRVTLRCSPRSGDLSVYWYQQSLDQGLQFLIQYYNGEERAKGNILERFSAQQFPDLHSELNLSSLELGDSALYFCASSVASRANIQYFGAGTRLSVL.

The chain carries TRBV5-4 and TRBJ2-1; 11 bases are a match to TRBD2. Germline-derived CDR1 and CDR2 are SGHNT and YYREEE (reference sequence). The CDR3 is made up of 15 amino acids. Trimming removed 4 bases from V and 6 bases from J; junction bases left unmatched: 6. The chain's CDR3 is CASSTRTSGFNEQFF. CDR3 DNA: TGTGCCAGCAGCACACGGACTAGCGGGTTCAATGAGCAGTTCTTC.

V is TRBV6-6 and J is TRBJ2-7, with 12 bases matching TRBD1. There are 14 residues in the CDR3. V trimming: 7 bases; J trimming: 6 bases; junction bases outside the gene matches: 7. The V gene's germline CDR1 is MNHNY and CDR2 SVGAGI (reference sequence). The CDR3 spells CASINRDRGPEQYF. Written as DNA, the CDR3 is TGTGCCAGCATCAACCGGGACAGGGGGCCCGAGCAGTACTTC.

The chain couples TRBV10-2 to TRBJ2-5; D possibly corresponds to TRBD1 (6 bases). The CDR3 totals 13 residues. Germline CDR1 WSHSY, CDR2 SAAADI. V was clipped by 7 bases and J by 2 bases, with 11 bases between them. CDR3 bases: TGCGCCAGCACCTTAACAGGGCAAGAGACCCAGTACTTC. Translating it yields CASTLTGQETQYF.

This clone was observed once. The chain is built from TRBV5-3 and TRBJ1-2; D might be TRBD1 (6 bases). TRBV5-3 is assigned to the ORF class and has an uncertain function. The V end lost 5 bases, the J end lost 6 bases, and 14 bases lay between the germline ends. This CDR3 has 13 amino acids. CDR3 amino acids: CARSCSGADGYTF. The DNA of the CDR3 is TGTGCCAGAAGTTGCTCAGGGGCGGATGGCTACACCTTC.

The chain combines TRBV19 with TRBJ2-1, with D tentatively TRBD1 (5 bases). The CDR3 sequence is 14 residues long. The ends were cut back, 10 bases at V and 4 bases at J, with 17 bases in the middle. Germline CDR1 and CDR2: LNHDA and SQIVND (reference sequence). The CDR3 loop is CATSDGAGYNEQFF. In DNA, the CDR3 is TGTGCCACCTCTGATGGGGCAGGGTACAATGAGCAGTTCTTC.

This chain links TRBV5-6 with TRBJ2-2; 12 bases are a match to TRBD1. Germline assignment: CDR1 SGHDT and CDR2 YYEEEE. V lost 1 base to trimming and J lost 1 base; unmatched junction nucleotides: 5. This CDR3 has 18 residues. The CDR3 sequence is CASSLWDRGHVNTGELFF. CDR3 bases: TGTGCCAGCAGCTTGTGGGACAGGGGGCATGTGAACACCGGGGAGCTGTTTTTT.

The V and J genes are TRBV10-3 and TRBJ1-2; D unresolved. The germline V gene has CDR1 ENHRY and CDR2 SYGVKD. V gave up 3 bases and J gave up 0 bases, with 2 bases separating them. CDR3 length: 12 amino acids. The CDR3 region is CAISDTNYGYTF. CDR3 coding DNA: TGTGCCATCAGTGACACTAACTATGGCTACACCTTC.

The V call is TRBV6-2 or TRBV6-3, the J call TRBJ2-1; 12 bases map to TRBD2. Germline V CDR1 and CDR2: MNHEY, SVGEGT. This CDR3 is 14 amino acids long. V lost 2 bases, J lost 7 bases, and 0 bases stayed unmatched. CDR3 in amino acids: CASSYGTSGNEQFF. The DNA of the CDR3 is TGTGCCAGCAGTTACGGGACTAGCGGGAATGAGCAGTTCTTC.

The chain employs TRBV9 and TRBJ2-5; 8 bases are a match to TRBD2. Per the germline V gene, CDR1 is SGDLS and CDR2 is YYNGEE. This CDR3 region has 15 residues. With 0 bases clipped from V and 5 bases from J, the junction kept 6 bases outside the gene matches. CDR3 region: CASSVELAGRETQYF. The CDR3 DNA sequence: TGTGCCAGCAGCGTAGAGTTAGCGGGAAGGGAGACCCAGTACTTC. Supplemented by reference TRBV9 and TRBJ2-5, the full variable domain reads DSGVTQTPKHLITATGQRVTLRCSPRSGDLSVYWYQQSLDQGLQFLIQYYNGEERAKGNILERFSAQQFPDLHSELNLSSLELGDSALYFCASSVELAGRETQYFGPGTRLLVL.

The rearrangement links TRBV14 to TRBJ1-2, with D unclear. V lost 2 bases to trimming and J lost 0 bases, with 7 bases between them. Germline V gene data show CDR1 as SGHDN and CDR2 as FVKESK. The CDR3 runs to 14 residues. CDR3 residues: CASSQTQANYGYTF. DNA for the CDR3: TGTGCCAGCAGCCAAACGCAGGCTAACTATGGCTACACCTTC.

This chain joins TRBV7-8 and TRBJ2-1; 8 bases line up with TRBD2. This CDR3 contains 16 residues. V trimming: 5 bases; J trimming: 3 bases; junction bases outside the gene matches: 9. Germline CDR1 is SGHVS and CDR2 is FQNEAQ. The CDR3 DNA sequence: TGTGCCAGCAGCGCCGGGAGGGAGGTCTTCTACAATGAGCAGTTCTTC. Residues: CASSAGREVFYNEQFF.

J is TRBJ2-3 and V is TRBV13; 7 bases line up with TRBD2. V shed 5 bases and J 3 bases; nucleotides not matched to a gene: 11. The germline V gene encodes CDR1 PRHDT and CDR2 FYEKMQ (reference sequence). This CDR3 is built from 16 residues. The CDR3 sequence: CASSGEGARGTDTQYF. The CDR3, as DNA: TGTGCCAGCAGCGGGGAGGGAGCGAGGGGTACAGATACGCAGTATTTT.

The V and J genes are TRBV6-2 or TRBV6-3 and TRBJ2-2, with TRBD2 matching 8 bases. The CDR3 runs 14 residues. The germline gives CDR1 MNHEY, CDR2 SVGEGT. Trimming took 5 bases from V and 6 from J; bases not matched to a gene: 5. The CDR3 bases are TGTGCCAGCAGTACAGCGGGAGAAGCCGGGGAGCTGTTTTTT. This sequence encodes CASSTAGEAGELFF.